This is a list of T cell receptor beta chains from one sample in a study of T cells in Graves' hyperthyroidism and ophthalmopathy. TCRdb ran MiXCR on the multiplex PCR reads and lists one entry per CDR3 protein. The sample has approximately 690,000 distinct CDR3 sequences, more than 12% seen once. The specimen was blood. The source of these receptors is a woman in her 50s with Graves' ophthalmopathy. The CDR3 runs from the conserved cysteine through the conserved F or W. The order of the fields is J gene, clone size, V gene, D gene, CDR3 protein, CDR3 DNA. The D gene is left open where the match is weak. Clone sizes are given selectively: once, few, many, or a class where the clone is expanded.

J: TRBJ2-7
size: many
V: TRBV18
D: TRBD1
CDR3: CASSPDRFYEQYF
DNA: TGTGCCAGCTCACCGGACAGGTTTTACGAGCAGTACTTC

J: TRBJ2-1
size: many
V: TRBV3-1
D: -
CDR3: CASSSGGGSSYNEQFF
DNA: TGTGCCAGCAGCTCAGGAGGGGGGTCATCCTACAATGAGCAGTTCTTC

J: TRBJ2-3
size: -
V: TRBV10-3
D: -
CDR3: CAISGYTDTQYF
DNA: TGTGCCATCAGTGGATACACAGATACGCAGTATTTT

J: TRBJ1-6
size: many
V: TRBV5-1
D: -
CDR3: CASSLDGLQGGTSPLHF
DNA: TGCGCCAGCAGCTTGGATGGGCTACAGGGTGGAACTTCACCCCTCCACTTT

J: TRBJ2-5
size: -
V: TRBV28
D: -
CDR3: CASSTIRRTYF
DNA: TGTGCCAGCAGTACCATCAGGAGGACGTACTTC

J: TRBJ2-7
size: many
V: TRBV7-9
D: TRBD2
CDR3: CASSASPRGSGYEQYF
DNA: TGTGCCAGCAGCGCGAGCCCAAGGGGTAGCGGGTACGAGCAGTACTTC

J: TRBJ1-3
size: many
V: TRBV6-5
D: -
CDR3: CASSYSTAGPGNTIYF
DNA: TGTGCCAGCAGTTACTCGACCGCAGGGCCTGGAAACACCATATATTTT

J: TRBJ2-7
size: -
V: TRBV6-2/TRBV6-3
D: -
CDR3: CASSDLRRHEQYF
DNA: TGTGCCAGCAGCGATCTGAGGAGGCACGAGCAGTACTTC

J: TRBJ2-7
size: few
V: TRBV7-2
D: TRBD2
CDR3: CASSNSGSLRHEQYF
DNA: TGTGCCAGCAGCAATAGCGGGAGCCTACGGCACGAGCAGTACTTC

J: TRBJ1-2
size: few
V: TRBV4-3
D: -
CDR3: CASSQDRGGARGYTF
DNA: TGCGCCAGCAGCCAAGATCGGGGTGGGGCGCGAGGCTACACCTTC

J: TRBJ2-1
size: few
V: TRBV24-1
D: TRBD2
CDR3: CATSRPAGYNEQFF
DNA: TGTGCCACCAGTCGGCCAGCGGGGTACAATGAGCAGTTCTTC

J: TRBJ2-7
size: many
V: TRBV7-9
D: -
CDR3: CASSLDSAYEQYF
DNA: TGTGCCAGCAGCTTGGACAGCGCCTACGAGCAGTACTTC

J: TRBJ2-5
size: many
V: TRBV20-1
D: -
CDR3: CSAPAGQETQYF
DNA: TGCAGTGCCCCGGCGGGGCAAGAGACCCAGTACTTC

J: TRBJ2-2
size: few
V: TRBV7-2
D: TRBD2
CDR3: CASSLDRTSATNTGELFF
DNA: TGTGCCAGCAGCTTAGATCGGACTAGCGCCACGAACACCGGGGAGCTGTTTTTT

J: TRBJ2-1
size: many
V: TRBV18
D: TRBD1
CDR3: CASSPPGTGGWREQFF
DNA: TGTGCCAGCTCACCACCAGGGACAGGGGGGTGGCGTGAGCAGTTCTTC

J: TRBJ2-1
size: few
V: TRBV29-1
D: TRBD2
CDR3: CSARLLAGVSNEQFF
DNA: TGCAGCGCGAGATTGCTAGCGGGAGTCTCAAATGAGCAGTTCTTC

J: TRBJ2-1
size: -
V: TRBV24-1
D: -
CDR3: CATENDNEQFF
DNA: TGTGCCACCGAAAACGACAATGAGCAGTTCTTC

J: TRBJ1-5
size: once
V: TRBV30
D: -
CDR3: CATTGRFANQPQHF
DNA: TGTGCCACAACAGGGAGATTCGCGAATCAGCCCCAGCATTTT

J: TRBJ2-1
size: many
V: TRBV3-1
D: -
CDR3: CASSQAGNEQFF
DNA: TGTGCCAGCAGCCAAGCTGGAAATGAGCAGTTCTTC

J: TRBJ2-7
size: -
V: TRBV7-9
D: TRBD2
CDR3: CASSKLAGAFYEQYF
DNA: TGTGCCAGCAGTAAACTAGCGGGAGCCTTCTACGAGCAGTACTTC

J: TRBJ2-3
size: many
V: TRBV5-1
D: -
CDR3: CASRFQGQADTQYF
DNA: TGCGCCAGCAGATTCCAGGGCCAGGCAGATACGCAGTATTTT

J: TRBJ1-4
size: many
V: TRBV9
D: -
CDR3: CASSERATNEKLFF
DNA: TGTGCCAGCAGCGAGAGGGCAACTAATGAAAAACTGTTTTTT

J: TRBJ1-5
size: -
V: TRBV19
D: -
CDR3: CASEEGPYSNQPQHF
DNA: TGTGCCAGTGAAGAGGGCCCATATAGCAATCAGCCCCAGCATTTT

J: TRBJ2-3
size: -
V: TRBV2
D: -
CDR3: CASSDQADTQYF
DNA: TGTGCCAGCAGTGACCAAGCAGATACGCAGTATTTT

J: TRBJ1-1
size: many
V: TRBV29-1
D: -
CDR3: CSTGRRNTEAFF
DNA: TGCAGCACTGGACGCAGGAACACTGAAGCTTTCTTT

J: TRBJ2-2
size: few
V: TRBV15
D: -
CDR3: CATSRGDGAITGELFF
DNA: TGTGCCACCAGCAGAGGCGATGGGGCGATCACCGGGGAGCTGTTTTTT

J: TRBJ2-1
size: many
V: TRBV24-1
D: TRBD2
CDR3: CATSDSLAGVPSNEQFF
DNA: TGTGCCACCAGTGACTCCCTAGCGGGAGTCCCCTCCAATGAGCAGTTCTTC

J: TRBJ2-6
size: few
V: TRBV6-2/TRBV6-3
D: -
CDR3: CASSPDSNSGANVLTF
DNA: TGTGCCAGCAGCCCAGACAGTAACTCTGGGGCCAACGTCCTGACTTTC

J: TRBJ2-7
size: -
V: TRBV7-2
D: TRBD2
CDR3: CASSSPRGVYAYEQYF
DNA: TGTGCCAGCAGCTCGCCCCGGGGGGTGTACGCCTACGAGCAGTACTTC

J: TRBJ2-7
size: -
V: TRBV18
D: TRBD1
CDR3: CASSVPFRDRGHEQYF
DNA: TGTGCCAGCTCAGTACCCTTCCGGGACAGGGGTCACGAGCAGTACTTC

J: TRBJ1-1
size: -
V: TRBV6-5
D: -
CDR3: CASSYGHGNTEAFF
DNA: TGTGCCAGCAGTTACGGGCACGGGAACACTGAAGCTTTCTTT